The sequence of this TCR beta chain was determined in a study of brain T cells in children with intractable seizures (dated by TCRdb to about 2021). Broadly, across the study: As a first screen for immune gene transcripts, resected brain tissue from 53 pediatric epilepsy surgery cases was run on a NanoString immunology panel. Most of the 12 selected surgery cases also had pre-surgery blood sequenced, which left four cases with brain tissue only. Here is what the overall study found, with its caveats: Sequencing depth differed between pre- and post-surgery blood, so clones missing from the pre-surgery sample may reflect undersampling. Viral specificity was inferred only from CDR3 sequence similarity, and patients' HCMV serostatus was unknown.

CDR1 and CDR2 are read off the germline V gene as SNHLY and FYNNEI. The CDR3 numbers 14 residues from cysteine through phenylalanine. Here the CDR3 DNA is all that survives: 42 bases in frame from base 1. At the junction V is shortened by 8 bases and J by 4 bases; bases outside the gene matches: 6. For this clone: Its recognized antigen is unknown. Within one base of it there is no much larger clone, and no base qualities were kept.

The sample's time point, from its label and the paper: resected brain tissue, or blood drawn just prior to surgery. Surgery cases with the highest brain T cell transcript signatures were selected for TCR beta chain sequencing of brain tissue and, where available, blood. Before surgery, the patients had been given at least one anti-epileptic drug. TCR-sequenced patients were children with drug-resistant epilepsy due to tuberous sclerosis complex, focal cortical dysplasia, Rasmussen encephalitis or hemimegalencephaly. Blood was drawn right before the epilepsy surgery. Bulk genomic DNA was extracted from unsorted brain tissue and whole blood with the Monarch genomic DNA purification kit. The immunoSEQ assay was used to generate TCR beta chain sequences from genomic DNA. For the original study's pipeline: CDR3 sequences that did not begin with the conserved framework cysteine at position 104 were removed manually. To get clonality, the normalized Shannon's Diversity Index was subtracted from one, giving values from 0 (maximal diversity) to 1 (oligoclonal). To check whether a given CDR3 had different frequencies in two samples, for example brain versus blood, chi-squared comparison-of-proportions tests were used. Public clonotypes were identified by searching immuneACCESS, and similarity to known antiviral clonotypes was assessed with the VDJdb browser. The immuneACCESS repertoire file appears here via TCRdb, limited to in-frame rearrangements. These files lack a portion of the clones; in checked studies, under half of the deficit traces to unresolved V genes, and the cause of the others is not known. V and J calls plus clone size are reproduced from that table; the DNA served to infer D and trimming. This sample holds around 80,000 clones; about 90% were observed only once. The ten largest clones add up to approximately 25% of the sample.

Sample: peripheral blood, taken at surgery. The sequence joins TRBV2 to TRBJ2-2; 8 bases in between match TRBD1. The TCR was taken from a girl aged 2-10 years with Rasmussen encephalitis and intractable seizures. The nucleotides are TGTGCCAGCGAAAGGACAGGGCGCACCGGGGAGCTGTTTTTT. Translated, it gives CASERTGRTGELFF.